This T cell receptor beta chain originates from a study of shared T cell receptors in the human thymus. This CDR3 has 18 amino acids. V lost 1 base to trimming and J lost 5 bases; unmatched junction nucleotides: 14. CDR1 and CDR2 from the germline V gene are SEHNR and FQNEAQ (reference sequence). This table comes from immunoSEQ multiplex PCR, and its TCRdb copy is limited to in-frame clones, with some not included. The table shows 600,000 or so clones, with roughly 86% occurring only once. These records were also assigned to another study, of human thymus T cells.

The genes are TRBV7-9 and TRBJ1-1, with TRBD1 matching over 9 bases. The material sequenced was thymocytes. The clonotype comes from a boy under two years old with a congenital heart defect. CDR3 in DNA: TGTGCCAGCAGCTTAGGACAGGGGGGGGTAGTTTTAAGGACTGAAGCTTTCTTT. Amino acid sequence: CASSLGQGGVVLRTEAFF.